This T cell receptor (beta chain) derives from a study of CD8+CD57+ T cells in acquired aplastic anemia. The wider study: Across the sorted CD4+ and CD8+ cells, DNA amounts averaged roughly 3 ug.

Study-level results: No significant difference in CD8+ Simpson's diversity was found between patients and controls.

The count of this clonotype is one. The antigen remains undetermined. The use of genomic DNA as template underpinned the TCR beta VDJ and CDR3 profiling. TCRdb used MiXCR to reprocess the reads, holding one entry per CDR3 protein. The sample includes some 160,000 distinct CDR3 sequences, around 47% of them seen just once. The CDR3 runs 14 residues. Germline CDR1 reads DFQATT; CDR2 reads SNEGSKA (reference sequence). V dropped 1 base and J dropped 4 bases, with 14 bases sitting between them. It was patients with CD8+CD57+ cell expansion by flow cytometry who were chosen for sequencing. Patient blood was sampled before any therapy had been received.

The sequenced sample was sorted CD4+, CD8+, or CD8+CD57+ T cells (not recorded which) from PBMCs. The chain carries TRBV20-1 and TRBJ2-7, with a weak D call TRBD2 (6 bases). The source of this sequence is a human donor with aplastic anemia. CDR3 nucleotide sequence: TGCAGTGCTAGAGTCACCGGAGGGTTATACGAGCAGTACTTC. Translation: CSARVTGGLYEQYF.